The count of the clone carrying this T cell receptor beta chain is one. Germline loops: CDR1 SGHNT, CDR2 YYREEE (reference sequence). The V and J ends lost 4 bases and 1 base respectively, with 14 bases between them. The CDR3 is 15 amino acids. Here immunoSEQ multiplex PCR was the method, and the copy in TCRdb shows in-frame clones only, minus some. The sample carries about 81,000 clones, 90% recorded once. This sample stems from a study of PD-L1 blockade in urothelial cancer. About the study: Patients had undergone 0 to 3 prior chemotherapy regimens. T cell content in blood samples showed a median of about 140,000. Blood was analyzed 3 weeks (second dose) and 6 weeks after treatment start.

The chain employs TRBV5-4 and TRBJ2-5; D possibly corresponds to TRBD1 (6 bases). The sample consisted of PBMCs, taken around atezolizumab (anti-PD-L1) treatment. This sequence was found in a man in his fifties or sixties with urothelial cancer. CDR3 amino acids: CASSRPEGGQETQYF. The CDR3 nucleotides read TGTGCCAGCAGCCGTCCGGAAGGGGGCCAAGAGACCCAGTACTTC.